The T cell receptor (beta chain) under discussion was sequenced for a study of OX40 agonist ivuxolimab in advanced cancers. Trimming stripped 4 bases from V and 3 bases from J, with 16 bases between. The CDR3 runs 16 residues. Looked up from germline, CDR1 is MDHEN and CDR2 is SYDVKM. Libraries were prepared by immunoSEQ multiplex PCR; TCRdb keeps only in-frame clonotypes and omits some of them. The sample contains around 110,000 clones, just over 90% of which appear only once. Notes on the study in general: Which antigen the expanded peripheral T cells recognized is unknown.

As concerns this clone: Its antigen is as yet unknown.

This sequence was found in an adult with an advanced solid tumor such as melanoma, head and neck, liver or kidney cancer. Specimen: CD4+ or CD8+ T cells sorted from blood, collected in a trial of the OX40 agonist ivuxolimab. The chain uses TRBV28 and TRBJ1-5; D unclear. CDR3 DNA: TGTGCCAGCAGTTCCCTTGAGGGCAGCTACAATCAGCCCCAGCATTTT. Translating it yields CASSSLEGSYNQPQHF.